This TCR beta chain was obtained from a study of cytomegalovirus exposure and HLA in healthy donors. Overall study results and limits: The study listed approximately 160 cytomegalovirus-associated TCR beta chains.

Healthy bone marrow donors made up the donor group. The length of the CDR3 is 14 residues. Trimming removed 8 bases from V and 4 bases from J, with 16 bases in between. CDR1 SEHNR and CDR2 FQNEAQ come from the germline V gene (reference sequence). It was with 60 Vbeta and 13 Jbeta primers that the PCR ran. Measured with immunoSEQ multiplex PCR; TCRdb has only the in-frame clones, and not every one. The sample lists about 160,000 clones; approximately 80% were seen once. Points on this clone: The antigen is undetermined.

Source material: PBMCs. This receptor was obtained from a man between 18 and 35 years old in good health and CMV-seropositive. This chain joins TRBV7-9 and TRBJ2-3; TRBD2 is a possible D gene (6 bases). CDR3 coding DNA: TGTGCCAGCGGGGTTACCGGGACTGCAGATACGCAGTATTTT. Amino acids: CASGVTGTADTQYF.